Reported below is one T cell receptor beta chain. The antigen is unknown. Data came from immunoSEQ multiplex PCR; TCRdb stores just in-frame clones and leaves some out. The data contain 80,000 to 100,000 clones, 80% to 90% of them seen just once; the ten biggest clones take up roughly 2.7%. These data are taken from a study of T cell responses to AZD1222 COVID-19 vaccine. Broader study findings: All repertoire sampling was performed exclusively after the peak T cell response.

The CDR3 is made up of 15 amino acids. CDR1 and CDR2 (germline): KGHSH, LQKENI. J was trimmed by 1 base and V by 0 bases; bases with no gene match: 2. This TCR was sampled from an adult who received the AZD1222 COVID-19 vaccine. The V and J genes are TRBV18 and TRBJ1-1; 7 bases map to TRBD1. The material was peripheral blood, obtained 28 days after the second AZD1222 dose. In nucleotides, the CDR3 is TGTGCCAGCTCACCACCGGGACAGTGGAACACTGAAGCTTTCTTT. As protein: CASSPPGQWNTEAFF.